The T cell receptor beta chain under discussion was sequenced for a study of T-cell memory formation after mild COVID-19 (dated by TCRdb to the early 2020s). Study-wide context: TCR sequence clusters from the two donors were largely donor specific. In a couple of donors, T-cell clones that expanded and contracted after mild COVID-19 were tracked by sequencing TCRalpha and TCRbeta repertoires over time. Two young, previously healthy adult volunteers, one female and one male, were included in the cohort.

For this clonotype: Its antigen has not been determined. Qualities for individual bases were not recorded, and no much larger clone is one base off.

Reads for this sample came from an Illumina NovaSeq 6000. TCRalpha and TCRbeta cDNA libraries were built by 5'RACE with constant-segment primers, adding sample barcodes and unique molecular identifiers. Trizol reagent was used to extract RNA from every sample. Library amplification was performed in two PCR steps, and a second sample barcode and Illumina TruSeq adapters were introduced in the second step. Sequencing of the libraries was done on an Illumina NovaSeq, producing 2 x 150 bp paired-end reads. For the original study's pipeline: Reads were demultiplexed and collapsed into UMI-guided consensus sequences with migec v1.2.7. With mixcr v2.1.11, UMI consensuses were aligned to TRA and TRB V and J templates and assembled into clonotypes. Clonotypes were classified as expanded or contracted when called significant by both edgeR and NoisET, with noise models trained on biological replicates. For edgeR calls, a false discovery rate-adjusted p below 0.01 and a log2 fold-change threshold of 1 were applied. PCA with hierarchical clustering of max-normalized trajectories of the 1000 most abundant clonotypes was used as exploratory dynamics analysis. Separately sequenced CD4+ and CD8+ repertoires were used to assign a CD4 or CD8 phenotype to each responding clone. Starting from the raw public reads, TCRdb applied fastp trimming at Q25, assembled clones with MiXCR and retained in-frame beta chains. Each CDR3 protein appears once, grouped with its most common genes and DNA. TCRdb, rather than the study authors, made the V and J calls. Within this sample are 450,000 to 700,000 distinct CDR3 sequences, with over 15% of them counted one time only. The leading ten clones occupy 12% of the sample.

Ficoll-Paque density gradient centrifugation was used to isolate PBMCs. Points the paper makes about the study in general: Some responding clones were found in pre-infection memory, which suggests that pre-existing cross-reactive memory T cells took part in the SARS-CoV-2 response. Only a couple of mild cases were covered in the study, and larger cohorts including severe cases with pre-infection samples were considered necessary. From day 15 to 85, contracting clones showed balanced CD4/CD8 phenotypes, whereas a second wave of clones that expanded from day 15 to 37 leaned towards CD4+. SARS-CoV-2 specificity was not confirmed for the second-wave clones peaking on day 37. Contracting CD4+ clones turned up mainly in the CM and EM memory subsets, whereas EMRA was where CD8+ clones were enriched.

From the cysteine through the phenylalanine, the CDR3 covers 16 amino acids. This entry keeps only the CDR3 DNA: 48 bases, framed from base 1. Germline trimming amounts to 4 bases on V and 4 bases on J, with 10 as the count of junction bases outside the gene matches. CDR1 and CDR2 are read off the germline V gene (reference sequence) as LGHDT and YNNKEL. The chain employs TRBV3-1 and TRBJ1-1; the junction holds 9 bases that match TRBD1. This sequence was found in an adult woman who had mild COVID-19 (a few samples of this study predate the infection). The sample titles of this study are shuffled in the database, so cell type and time point are left out; the donor was told from shared clones. Sequencing input: PBMCs or a T cell subset sorted from them (not recorded which). The nucleotides are TGTGCCAGCAGCCGCCAGACCGGGACAGGGATCACTGAAGCTTTCTTT. Protein translation: CASSRQTGTGITEAFF.